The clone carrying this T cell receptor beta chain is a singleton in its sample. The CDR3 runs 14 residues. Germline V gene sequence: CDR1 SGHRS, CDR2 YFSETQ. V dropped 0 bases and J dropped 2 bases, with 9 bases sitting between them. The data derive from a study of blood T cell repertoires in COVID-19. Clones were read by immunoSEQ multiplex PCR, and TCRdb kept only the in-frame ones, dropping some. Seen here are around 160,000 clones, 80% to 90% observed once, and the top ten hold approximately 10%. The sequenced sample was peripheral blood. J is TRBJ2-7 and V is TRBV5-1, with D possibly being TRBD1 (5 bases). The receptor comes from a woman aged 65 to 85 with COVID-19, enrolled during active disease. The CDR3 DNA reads TGCGCCAGCAGCTTGGGGGGCAGTACCTACGAGCAGTACTTC. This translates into CASSLGGSTYEQYF.